The rows below give T cell receptor beta chains drawn from one sample of a study of T cells in Graves' hyperthyroidism and ophthalmopathy. Via MiXCR, TCRdb re-called the multiplex PCR reads, giving one row per CDR3 protein. The sample contains around 600,000 distinct CDR3 sequences, about a sixth of which appear only once. Sequenced material: blood. Source of these receptors: a woman aged 30 to 39 with Graves' hyperthyroidism. Both conserved end residues are trimmed from each CDR3. The size of a clone is reported for some rows only, either as once, few or many, or as a class for expanded clones.

CDR3 length,V gene,J gene,clone size,CDR3 protein
11,TRBV2,TRBJ2-1,many,ASRGTGSVEQF
12,TRBV7-3,TRBJ1-1,many,ASSLVPRGTEAF
15,TRBV4-1,TRBJ1-4,few,ASSQEVSRGLGEKLF
12,TRBV3-1,TRBJ2-2,few,ASSVDIRTGELF
13,TRBV3-1,TRBJ2-2,few,ASRDWGMNTGELF
15,TRBV9,TRBJ2-3,many,ASSVWDSSRGTDTQY
12,TRBV5-6,TRBJ2-1,-,ASSFYSSYNEQF
14,TRBV4-1,TRBJ1-2,few,ASSQDRGEVNYGYT
14,TRBV30,TRBJ1-1,many,AEVPGTGVPNTEAF
12,TRBV27,TRBJ1-5,many,ASSLREGNQPQH
13,TRBV4-1,TRBJ1-1,-,ASSQEQGAGTEAF
12,TRBV5-1,TRBJ1-4,-,ASSTGQGDEKLF
15,TRBV5-1,TRBJ1-2,-,ASSGGQGGTSNYGYT
13,TRBV2,TRBJ1-6,many,ASSEPGQGPTPLH
12,TRBV27,TRBJ2-7,many,ASSSSRALYEQY
15,TRBV2,TRBJ1-5,-,ASTMGQGLNSNQPQH
15,TRBV11-3,TRBJ2-1,many,ASSLGTGTGPYNEQF
13,TRBV12-3/TRBV12-4,TRBJ2-5,many,ASSHPRDSQEAQY
13,TRBV5-6,TRBJ2-3,many,ASSFIEVAGDTQY
10,TRBV10-3,TRBJ2-7,many,ASRQGSYEQY
14,TRBV5-1,TRBJ2-7,once,ASTPDGLAGSYEQY
15,TRBV25-1,TRBJ2-1,few,ASSPLGLAGLRNEQF
12,TRBV19,TRBJ2-7,few,ASSMASTTYEQY
13,TRBV11-2,TRBJ2-6,many,ASSLGGGGANVLT
16,TRBV9,TRBJ2-1,few,ASSVELAGEGVYNEQF
14,TRBV28,TRBJ2-4,many,ASSPRTLIAKNIQY
9,TRBV5-6,TRBJ2-7,-,ASSFRLEQY
14,TRBV11-2,TRBJ2-7,-,ASSLVSGRLADEQY
14,TRBV12-3/TRBV12-4,TRBJ2-3,few,ASSLRLAGDSDTQY
16,TRBV11-2,TRBJ2-3,many,ASSLPREAATETDTQY
12,TRBV7-3,TRBJ1-2,-,ASSGRGGNYGYT
13,TRBV6-2/TRBV6-3,TRBJ2-7,many,ASSYTVFLSYEQY
15,TRBV4-1,TRBJ2-5,-,ASSQGLRVAGEETQY
15,TRBV3-1,TRBJ2-4,few,ASSPASEGRAKNIQY
13,TRBV2,TRBJ2-3,many,ASSESGIGADTQY
10,TRBV29-1,TRBJ1-2,-,SVGDRGYGYT
14,TRBV12-3/TRBV12-4,TRBJ2-3,many,ASSQPGTSEADTQY
12,TRBV27,TRBJ1-4,few,ASRRGINGEKLF
12,TRBV9,TRBJ2-7,-,ASSATSGRNEQY
10,TRBV6-1,TRBJ2-5,few,ATGETQETQY
12,TRBV7-6,TRBJ2-7,few,ASSRLAGDYEQY
12,TRBV5-1,TRBJ1-1,many,ASRTGGWNTEAF
12,TRBV2,TRBJ2-3,-,ASRQTGVRDTQY
12,TRBV20-1,TRBJ2-7,many,SARTAGGFYEQY
13,TRBV20-1,TRBJ2-1,many,SARIPSRSYNEQF
14,TRBV5-6,TRBJ1-2,many,ASSSIAGRGGYGYT
13,TRBV6-1,TRBJ2-7,few,ASTESTGGFNEQY
12,TRBV4-1,TRBJ1-1,many,ASSQGLPNTEAF
12,TRBV7-9,TRBJ2-1,few,ASSQTLAGNEQF
14,TRBV20-1,TRBJ2-5,many,SASSSGISFSETQY
13,TRBV7-3,TRBJ2-6,-,ASSRELSGANVLT
13,TRBV10-3,TRBJ2-3,-,AISESWDRPDTQY
11,TRBV10-3,TRBJ1-1,few,AIYQGGDTEAF